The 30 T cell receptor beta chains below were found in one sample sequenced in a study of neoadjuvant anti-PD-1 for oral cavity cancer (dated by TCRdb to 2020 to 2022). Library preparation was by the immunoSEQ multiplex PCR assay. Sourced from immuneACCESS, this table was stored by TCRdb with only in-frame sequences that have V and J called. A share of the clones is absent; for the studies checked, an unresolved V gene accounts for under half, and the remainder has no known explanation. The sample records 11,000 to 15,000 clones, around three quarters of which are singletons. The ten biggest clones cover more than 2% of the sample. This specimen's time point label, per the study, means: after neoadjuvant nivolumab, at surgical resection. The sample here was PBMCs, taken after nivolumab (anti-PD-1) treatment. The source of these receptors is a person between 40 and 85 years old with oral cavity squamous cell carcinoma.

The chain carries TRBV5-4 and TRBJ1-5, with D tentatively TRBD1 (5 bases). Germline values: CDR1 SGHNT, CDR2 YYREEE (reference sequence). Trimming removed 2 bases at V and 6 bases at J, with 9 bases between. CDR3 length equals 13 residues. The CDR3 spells CASSFFRAQPQHF. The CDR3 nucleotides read TGTGCCAGCAGCTTTTTCAGGGCTCAGCCCCAGCATTTT.

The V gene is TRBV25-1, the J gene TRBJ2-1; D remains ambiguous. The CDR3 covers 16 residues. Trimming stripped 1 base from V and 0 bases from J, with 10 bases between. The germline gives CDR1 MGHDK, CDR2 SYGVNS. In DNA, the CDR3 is TGTGCCAGCAGTGAATTCGCTCGGAGCTCCTACAATGAGCAGTTCTTC. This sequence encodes CASSEFARSSYNEQFF.

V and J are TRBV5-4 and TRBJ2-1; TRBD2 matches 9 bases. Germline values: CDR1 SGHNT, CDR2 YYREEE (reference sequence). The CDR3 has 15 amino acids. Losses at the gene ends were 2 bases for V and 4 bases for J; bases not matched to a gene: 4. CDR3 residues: CASSFVLAGYNEQFF. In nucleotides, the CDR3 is TGTGCCAGCAGCTTCGTTCTAGCGGGATACAATGAGCAGTTCTTC.

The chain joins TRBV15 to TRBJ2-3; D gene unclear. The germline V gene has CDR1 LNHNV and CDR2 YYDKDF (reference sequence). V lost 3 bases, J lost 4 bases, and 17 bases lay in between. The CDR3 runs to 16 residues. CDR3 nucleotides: TGTGCCACCAGCAGCCGCCAAGGGTCGGTTTCAGATACGCAGTATTTT. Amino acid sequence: CATSSRQGSVSDTQYF.

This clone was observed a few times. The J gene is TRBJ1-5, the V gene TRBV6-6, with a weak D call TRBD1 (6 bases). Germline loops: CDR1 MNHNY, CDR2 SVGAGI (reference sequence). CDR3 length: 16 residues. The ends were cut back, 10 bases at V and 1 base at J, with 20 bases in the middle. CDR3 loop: CATSPKPGQSNQPQHF. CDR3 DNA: TGTGCCACCTCCCCAAAACCCGGACAGAGCAATCAGCCCCAGCATTTT.

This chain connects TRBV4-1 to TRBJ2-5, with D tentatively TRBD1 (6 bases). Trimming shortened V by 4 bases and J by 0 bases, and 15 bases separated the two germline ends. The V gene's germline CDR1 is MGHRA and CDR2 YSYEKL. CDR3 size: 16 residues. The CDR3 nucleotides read TGCGCCAGCAGCCGACGGCCGGGACAAAACCAAGAGACCCAGTACTTC. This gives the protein CASSRRPGQNQETQYF.

CDR3 region: CASSLTGVLAYEQYF. CDR3 bases: TGTGCCAGCAGCCTTACAGGGGTCCTAGCCTACGAGCAGTACTTC. The chain has TRBV6-5 and TRBJ2-7; 7 nucleotides agree with TRBD1. Germline V CDR1 and CDR2: MNHEY, SVGAGI. The junction had 10 bases not matched to a gene; V was cut back by 6 bases and J by 2 bases. The CDR3 extends over 15 amino acids.

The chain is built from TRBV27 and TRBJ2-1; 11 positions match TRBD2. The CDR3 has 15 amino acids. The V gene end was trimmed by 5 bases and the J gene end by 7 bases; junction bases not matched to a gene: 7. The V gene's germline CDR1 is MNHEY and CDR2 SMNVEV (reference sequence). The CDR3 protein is CASSPRLAGNNEQFF. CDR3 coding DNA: TGTGCCAGCAGTCCAAGACTAGCGGGAAATAATGAGCAGTTCTTC.

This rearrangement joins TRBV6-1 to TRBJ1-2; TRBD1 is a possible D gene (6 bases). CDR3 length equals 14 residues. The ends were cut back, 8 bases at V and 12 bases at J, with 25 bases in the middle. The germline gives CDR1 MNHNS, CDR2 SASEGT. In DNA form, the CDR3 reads TGTGCCAGCCGGGCCACAACAGGGAATCCATCAAACACCTTC. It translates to CASRATTGNPSNTF.

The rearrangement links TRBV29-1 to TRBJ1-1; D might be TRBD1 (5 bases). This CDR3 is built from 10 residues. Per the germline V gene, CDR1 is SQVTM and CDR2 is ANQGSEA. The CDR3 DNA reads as TGCAGTGGGGGTGAGGCTGAAGCTTTCTTT. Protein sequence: CSGGEAEAFF.

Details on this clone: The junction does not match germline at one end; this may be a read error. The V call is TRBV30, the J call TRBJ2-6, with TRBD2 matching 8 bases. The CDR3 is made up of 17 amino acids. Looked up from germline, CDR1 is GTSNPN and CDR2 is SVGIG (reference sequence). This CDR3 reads CAWKPGLVSPGSNVLTF. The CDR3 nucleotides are TGTGCCTGGAAACCGGGACTAGTGAGCCCTGGGTCCAACGTCCTGACTTTC.

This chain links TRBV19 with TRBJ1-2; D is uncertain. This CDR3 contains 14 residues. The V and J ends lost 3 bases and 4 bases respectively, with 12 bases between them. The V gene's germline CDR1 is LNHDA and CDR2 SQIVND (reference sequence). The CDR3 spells CASSMQELGYGYTF. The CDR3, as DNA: TGTGCCAGTAGTATGCAGGAACTAGGCTATGGCTACACCTTC.

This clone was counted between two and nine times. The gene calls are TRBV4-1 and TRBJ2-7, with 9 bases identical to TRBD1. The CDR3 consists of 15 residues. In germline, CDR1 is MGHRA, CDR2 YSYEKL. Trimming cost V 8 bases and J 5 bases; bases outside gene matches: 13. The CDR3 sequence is CASLAEGQGVHEQYF. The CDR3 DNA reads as TGCGCCAGCCTAGCGGAGGGACAGGGCGTCCACGAGCAGTACTTC.

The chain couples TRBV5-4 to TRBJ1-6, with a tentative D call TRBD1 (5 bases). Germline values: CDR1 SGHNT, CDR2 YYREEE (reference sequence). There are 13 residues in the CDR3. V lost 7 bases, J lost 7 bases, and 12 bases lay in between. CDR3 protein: CASGTGKNSPLHF. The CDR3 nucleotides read TGTGCCAGCGGCACAGGAAAGAATTCACCCCTCCACTTT.

The CDR3 DNA reads TGTGCCAGCAGCCCGCTCACAAATCAGCCCCAGCATTTT. Its protein is CASSPLTNQPQHF. The chain recombines TRBV28 with TRBJ1-5; D is undetermined. With 6 bases removed from V and 4 bases from J, the gap between germline ends came to 10 bases. Germline V gene lookup returns CDR1 MDHEN and CDR2 SYDVKM. The CDR3 has 13 residues.

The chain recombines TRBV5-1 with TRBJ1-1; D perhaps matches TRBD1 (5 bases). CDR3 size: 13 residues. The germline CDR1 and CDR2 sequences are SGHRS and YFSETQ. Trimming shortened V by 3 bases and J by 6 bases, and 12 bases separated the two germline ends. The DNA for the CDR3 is TGCGCCAGCAGCTACGTCGAAGGGGCTGAAGCTTTCTTT. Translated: CASSYVEGAEAFF.

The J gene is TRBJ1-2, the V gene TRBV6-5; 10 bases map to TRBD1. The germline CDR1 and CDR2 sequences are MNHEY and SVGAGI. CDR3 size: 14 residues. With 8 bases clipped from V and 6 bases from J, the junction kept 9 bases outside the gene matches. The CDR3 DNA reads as TGTGCCAGCCAAACCGGGACAGGGGTCGATGGCTACACCTTC. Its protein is CASQTGTGVDGYTF.

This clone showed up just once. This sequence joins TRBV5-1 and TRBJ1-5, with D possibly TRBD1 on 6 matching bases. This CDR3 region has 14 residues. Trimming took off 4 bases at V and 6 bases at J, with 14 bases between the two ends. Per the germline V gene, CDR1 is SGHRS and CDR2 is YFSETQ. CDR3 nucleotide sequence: TGCGCCAGCAGCCCAGGGGTGAGGGCTCAGCCCCAGCATTTT. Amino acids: CASSPGVRAQPQHF.

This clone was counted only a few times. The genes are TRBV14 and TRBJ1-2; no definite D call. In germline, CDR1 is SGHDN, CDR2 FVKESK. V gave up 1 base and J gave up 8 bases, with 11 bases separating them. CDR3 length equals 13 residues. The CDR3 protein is CASSQGTESGYTF. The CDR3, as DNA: TGTGCCAGCAGCCAAGGAACGGAGAGCGGCTACACCTTC.

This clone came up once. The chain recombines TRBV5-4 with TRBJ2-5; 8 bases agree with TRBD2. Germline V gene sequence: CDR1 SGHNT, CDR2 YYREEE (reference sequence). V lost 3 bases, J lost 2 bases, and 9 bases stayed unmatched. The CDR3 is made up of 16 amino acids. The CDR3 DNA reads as TGTGCCAGCAGCTGGGGGGGACTAGTCGATCAAGAGACCCAGTACTTC. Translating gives CASSWGGLVDQETQYF.

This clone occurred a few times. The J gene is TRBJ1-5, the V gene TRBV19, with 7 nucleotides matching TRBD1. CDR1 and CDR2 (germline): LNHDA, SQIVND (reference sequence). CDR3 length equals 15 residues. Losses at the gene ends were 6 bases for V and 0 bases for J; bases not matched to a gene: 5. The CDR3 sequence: CASRTTGDSNQPQHF. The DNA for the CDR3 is TGTGCCAGTAGGACTACAGGGGATAGCAATCAGCCCCAGCATTTT.

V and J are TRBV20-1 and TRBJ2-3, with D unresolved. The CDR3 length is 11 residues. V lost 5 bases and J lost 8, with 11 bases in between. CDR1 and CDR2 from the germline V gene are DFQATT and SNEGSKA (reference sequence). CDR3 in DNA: TGCAGTGCTTCTCCCACGCCTACGCAGTATTTT. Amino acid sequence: CSASPTPTQYF.

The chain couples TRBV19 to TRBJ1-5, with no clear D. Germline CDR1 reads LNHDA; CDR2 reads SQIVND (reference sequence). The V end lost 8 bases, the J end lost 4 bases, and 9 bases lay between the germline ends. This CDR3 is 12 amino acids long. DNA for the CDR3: TGTGCCAGTGCGATAGGAAATCAGCCCCAGCATTTT. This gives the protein CASAIGNQPQHF.

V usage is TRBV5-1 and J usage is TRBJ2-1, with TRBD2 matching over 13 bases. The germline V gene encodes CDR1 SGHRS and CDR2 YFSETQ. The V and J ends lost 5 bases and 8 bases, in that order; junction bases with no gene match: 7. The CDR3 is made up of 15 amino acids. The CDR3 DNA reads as TGCGCCAGCAGAACCGGGACTAGCGGGAAAGATGAGCAGTTCTTC. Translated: CASRTGTSGKDEQFF.

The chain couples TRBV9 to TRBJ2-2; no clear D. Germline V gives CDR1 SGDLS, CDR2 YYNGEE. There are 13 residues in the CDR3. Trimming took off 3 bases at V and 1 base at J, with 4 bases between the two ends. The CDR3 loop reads CASSGLNTGELFF. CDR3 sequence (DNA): TGTGCCAGCAGCGGACTGAACACCGGGGAGCTGTTTTTT.

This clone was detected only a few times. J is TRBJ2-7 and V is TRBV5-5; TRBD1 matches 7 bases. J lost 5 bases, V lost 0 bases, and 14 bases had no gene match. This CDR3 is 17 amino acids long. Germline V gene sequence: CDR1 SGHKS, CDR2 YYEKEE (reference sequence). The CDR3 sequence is CASSLALGGLVFDEQYF. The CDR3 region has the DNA TGTGCCAGCAGCTTGGCACTAGGGGGCCTAGTATTTGACGAGCAGTACTTC.

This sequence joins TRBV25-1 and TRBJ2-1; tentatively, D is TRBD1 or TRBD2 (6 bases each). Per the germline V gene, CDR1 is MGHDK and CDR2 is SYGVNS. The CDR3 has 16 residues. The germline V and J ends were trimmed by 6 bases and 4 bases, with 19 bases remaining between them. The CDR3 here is CASRKPSEGGYNEQFF. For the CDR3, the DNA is TGTGCCAGCAGAAAGCCCTCGGAAGGGGGGTACAATGAGCAGTTCTTC.

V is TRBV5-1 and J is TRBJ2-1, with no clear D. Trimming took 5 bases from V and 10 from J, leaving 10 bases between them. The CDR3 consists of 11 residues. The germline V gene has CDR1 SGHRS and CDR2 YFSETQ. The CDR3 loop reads CASRIAEEQFF. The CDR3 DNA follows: TGCGCCAGCAGAATAGCTGAGGAGCAGTTCTTC.

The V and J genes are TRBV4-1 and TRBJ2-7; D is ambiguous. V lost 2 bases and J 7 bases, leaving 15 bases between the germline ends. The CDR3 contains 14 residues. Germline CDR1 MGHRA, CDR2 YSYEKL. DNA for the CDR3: TGCGCCAGCAGCCAACTTAGCACAGTGGGGGAGCAGTACTTC. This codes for CASSQLSTVGEQYF.

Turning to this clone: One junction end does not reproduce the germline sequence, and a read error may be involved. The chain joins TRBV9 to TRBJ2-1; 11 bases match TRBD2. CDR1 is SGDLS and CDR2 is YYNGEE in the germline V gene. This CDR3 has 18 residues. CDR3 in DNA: TGTGCCGGCAGCGTTGGGCTAGCGGGGGGCGCCCCTTGGAATGAGCAGTTCTTC. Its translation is CAGSVGLAGGAPWNEQFF.